The text below deals with one T cell receptor (beta chain). The antigen is undetermined. Expressed TCRB transcripts got sequenced, as all isolated RNA was reverse transcribed. The repertoire was sequenced with immunoSEQ multiplex PCR; TCRdb's copy has only in-frame clones and lacks some. The sample yields 150,000 to 200,000 clones, roughly 59% seen once. The data stem from a study of beta chain features in type 1 diabetes. CDR3 length: 15 amino acids. The J segment lost 0 bases and the V segment lost 6 bases, leaving 6 bases of the junction unmatched. Germline CDR1 SQVTM, CDR2 ANQGSEA. Study-level results: Fewer junction insertions and more nucleotide deletions appeared in type 1 diabetes patients. Among patients with Type 1 diabetes, TCRB CDR3s were moderately but significantly shorter in every one of the four CD4+ subsets. Within patients, naive, central memory and Treg TCRB repertoires seemed more similar than within healthy donors. Reads derived from cDNA could over-represent cells showing high TCR expression.

This TCR was sampled from a man younger than 45 with type 1 diabetes. Source material: naive CD4+ T cells from blood. V usage is TRBV29-1 and J usage is TRBJ2-3, with 10 bases that match TRBD2. The chain's CDR3 is CSVDNSGGSTDTQYF. In nucleotides, the CDR3 is TGCAGCGTGGATAATAGCGGGGGGAGCACAGATACGCAGTATTTT.